Each of the 5 T cell receptor beta chains below was sequenced from the same sample in a study of blood T cell repertoires in COVID-19. Clones were read by immunoSEQ multiplex PCR, and TCRdb kept only the in-frame ones, dropping some. The repertoire holds 100,000 to 150,000 clones, with around 88% as singletons. The source material was peripheral blood. The receptors originated from a human donor in a cohort sampled during active COVID-19.

This sequence joins TRBV9 and TRBJ1-2; D call uncertain. The CDR3 is made up of 14 amino acids. The V end lost 0 bases, the J end lost 4 bases, and 10 bases lay between the germline ends. Looked up from germline, CDR1 is SGDLS and CDR2 is YYNGEE. Written as DNA, the CDR3 is TGTGCCAGCAGCGTAGATTCAGGCTTCTATGGCTACACCTTC. This codes for CASSVDSGFYGYTF.

The chain employs TRBV4-3 and TRBJ2-2, with 9 bases aligning to TRBD2. CDR1 and CDR2 (germline): LGHNA, YSLEER. The CDR3 length is 19 residues. Trimming at V came to 0 bases and at J to 1 base, leaving 9 bases not matched to a gene. The DNA of the CDR3 is TGCGCCAGCAGCCAAGATCGGAATAGCGGGAGAGTGAACACCGGGGAGCTGTTTTTT. It translates to CASSQDRNSGRVNTGELFF.

The rearrangement joins TRBV9 to TRBJ1-2; D perhaps matches TRBD1 (5 bases). The CDR3 is 13 residues long. Trimming cost V 3 bases and J 2 bases, with 8 bases left between them. CDR1 and CDR2 (germline): SGDLS, YYNGEE. Here the CDR3 reads CASSGRGNYGYTF. CDR3 DNA: TGTGCCAGCAGCGGGCGGGGGAACTATGGCTACACCTTC.

The chain is built from TRBV6-1 and TRBJ2-7, with D uncertain. Trimming shortened V by 0 bases and J by 4 bases, and 16 bases separated the two germline ends. CDR3 size: 16 residues. Germline CDR1 reads MNHNS; CDR2 reads SASEGT. The CDR3 sequence is CASSEAPSLPGYEQYF. The CDR3 DNA sequence: TGTGCCAGCAGTGAAGCGCCCTCCCTCCCGGGTTACGAGCAGTACTTC.

The rearrangement links TRBV19 to TRBJ2-6, with a tentative D call TRBD1 (6 bases). V lost 3 bases, J lost 0 bases, and 12 bases lay in between. Germline CDR1 is LNHDA and CDR2 is SQIVND (reference sequence). The CDR3 spans 17 residues. CDR3 region: CASSIGGLVSGANVLTF. Here the CDR3 DNA reads TGTGCCAGTAGTATTGGGGGCCTCGTCTCTGGGGCCAACGTCCTGACTTTC.